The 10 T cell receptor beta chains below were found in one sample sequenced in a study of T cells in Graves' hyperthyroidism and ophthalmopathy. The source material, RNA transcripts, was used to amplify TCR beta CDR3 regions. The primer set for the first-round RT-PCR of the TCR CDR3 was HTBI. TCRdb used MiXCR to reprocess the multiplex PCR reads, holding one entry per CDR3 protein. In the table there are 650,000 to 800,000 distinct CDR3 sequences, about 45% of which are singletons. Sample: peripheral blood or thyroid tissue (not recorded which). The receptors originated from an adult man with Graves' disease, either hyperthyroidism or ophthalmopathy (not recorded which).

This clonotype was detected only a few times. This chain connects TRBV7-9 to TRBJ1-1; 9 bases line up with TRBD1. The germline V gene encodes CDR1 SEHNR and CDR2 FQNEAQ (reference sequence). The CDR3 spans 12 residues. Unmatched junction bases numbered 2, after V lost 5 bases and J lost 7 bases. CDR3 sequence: CASSGTGSEAFF. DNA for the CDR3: TGTGCCAGCAGCGGGACAGGGAGTGAAGCTTTCTTT.

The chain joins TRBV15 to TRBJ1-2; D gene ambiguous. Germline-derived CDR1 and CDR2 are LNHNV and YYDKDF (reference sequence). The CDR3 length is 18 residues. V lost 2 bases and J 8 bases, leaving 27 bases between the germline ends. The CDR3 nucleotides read TGTGCCACCAGCAGACCATTGGTGGCGACGGCTACTCAGGAGGGCTACACCTTC. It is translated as CATSRPLVATATQEGYTF.

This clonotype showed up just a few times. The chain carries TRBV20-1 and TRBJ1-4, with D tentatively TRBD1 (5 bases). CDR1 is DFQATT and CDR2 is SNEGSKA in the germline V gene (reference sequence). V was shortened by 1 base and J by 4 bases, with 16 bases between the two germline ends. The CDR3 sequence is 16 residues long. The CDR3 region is CSARVAGPGINEKLFF. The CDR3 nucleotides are TGCAGTGCTAGAGTTGCAGGGCCGGGTATTAATGAAAAACTGTTTTTT.

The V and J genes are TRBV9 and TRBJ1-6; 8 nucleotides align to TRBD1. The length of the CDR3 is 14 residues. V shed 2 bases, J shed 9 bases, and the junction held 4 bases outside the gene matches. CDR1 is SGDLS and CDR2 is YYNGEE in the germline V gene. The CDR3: CASSVAGGVSPLHF. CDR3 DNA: TGTGCCAGCAGCGTTGCAGGGGGCGTTTCACCCCTCCACTTT. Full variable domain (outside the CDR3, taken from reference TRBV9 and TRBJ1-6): DSGVTQTPKHLITATGQRVTLRCSPRSGDLSVYWYQQSLDQGLQFLIQYYNGEERAKGNILERFSAQQFPDLHSELNLSSLELGDSALYFCASSVAGGVSPLHFGNGTRLTVT.

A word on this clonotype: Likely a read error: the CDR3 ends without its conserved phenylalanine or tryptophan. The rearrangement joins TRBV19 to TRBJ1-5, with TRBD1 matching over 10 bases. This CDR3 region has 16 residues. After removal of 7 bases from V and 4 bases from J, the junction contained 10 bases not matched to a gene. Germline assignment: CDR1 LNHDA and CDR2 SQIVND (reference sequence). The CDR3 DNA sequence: TGTGCCAGTACCTCAGGTTGGGACAGGGGTAATCAGCCCCAGCATTAT. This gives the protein CASTSGWDRGNQPQHY.

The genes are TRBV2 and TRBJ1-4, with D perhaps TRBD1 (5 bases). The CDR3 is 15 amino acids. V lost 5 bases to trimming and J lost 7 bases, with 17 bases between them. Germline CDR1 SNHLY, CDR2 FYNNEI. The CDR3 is CASSPLLVGGEKLFF. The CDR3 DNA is TGTGCCAGCAGTCCGCTCCTAGTCGGGGGTGAAAAACTGTTTTTT.

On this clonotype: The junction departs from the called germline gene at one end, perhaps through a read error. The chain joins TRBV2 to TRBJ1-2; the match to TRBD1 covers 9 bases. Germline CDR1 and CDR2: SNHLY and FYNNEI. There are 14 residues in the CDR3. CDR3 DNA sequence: TGTGCCGGCAGTTTCCAGGACAGGGGATATGGCTACACCTTC. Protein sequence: CAGSFQDRGYGYTF.

CDR3 loop: CSAIEDVGEQYF. The CDR3 nucleotides are TGCAGCGCAATAGAAGATGTCGGCGAGCAGTACTTC. J is TRBJ2-7 and V is TRBV29-1; D remains ambiguous. CDR3 size: 12 residues. Germline loops: CDR1 SQVTM, CDR2 ANQGSEA. Trimming took off 7 bases at V and 6 bases at J, with 16 bases between the two ends.

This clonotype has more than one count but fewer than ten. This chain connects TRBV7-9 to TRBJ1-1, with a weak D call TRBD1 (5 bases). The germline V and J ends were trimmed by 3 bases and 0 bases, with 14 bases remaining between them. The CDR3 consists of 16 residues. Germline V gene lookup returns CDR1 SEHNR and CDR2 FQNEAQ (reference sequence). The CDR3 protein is CASSFQTVLMNTEAFF. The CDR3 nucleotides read TGTGCCAGCAGCTTCCAGACAGTCCTAATGAACACTGAAGCTTTCTTT.

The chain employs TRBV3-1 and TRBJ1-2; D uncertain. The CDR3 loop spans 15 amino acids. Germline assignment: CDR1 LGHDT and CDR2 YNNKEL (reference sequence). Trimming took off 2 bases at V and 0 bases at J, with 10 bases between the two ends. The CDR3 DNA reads TGTGCCAGCAGCCAACTGGGCCAAGCTAACTATGGCTACACCTTC. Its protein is CASSQLGQANYGYTF.